The 12 T cell receptor beta chains reported below all come from one sample, sequenced in a study of regulatory T cells in long-lasting Graves disease. HTBI primers from iRepertoire and Arm-PCR of CDR3 regions yielded the TCR beta libraries. TCRdb itself ran the multiplex PCR reads through MiXCR, one entry per CDR3 protein. The sample lists approximately 470,000 distinct CDR3 sequences, around 15% occurring once. The sample's time point: newly diagnosed GD, antithyroid drugs for less than 3 months. RNA extracted from PBMCs served as the sequencing template. This sample also belongs to another study, concerning T cells in Graves' hyperthyroidism and ophthalmopathy.

The material was peripheral blood mononuclear cells (PBMCs), obtained at new diagnosis, from a patient treated with antithyroid drugs. These receptors were taken from a man aged 40-49 years with Graves disease.

This clonotype was detected many times. The CDR3 DNA reads TGTGCCAGCAGCTTAGCCGGGACGGGGTACTACGAGCAGTACTTC. This gives the protein CASSLAGTGYYEQYF. The J gene is TRBJ2-7, the V gene TRBV13, with D perhaps TRBD1 or TRBD2 (5 bases each). Trimming took 1 base from V and 3 from J, leaving 13 bases between them. Germline V gene data show CDR1 as PRHDT and CDR2 as FYEKMQ (reference sequence). This CDR3 has 15 residues.

This clonotype was seen ten or more times. The rearrangement joins TRBV6-1 to TRBJ2-7; D ambiguous. Deletions cut 6 bases from V and 7 bases from J, with 10 bases between. This CDR3 contains 11 residues. The germline V gene has CDR1 MNHNS and CDR2 SASEGT. CDR3 sequence reads: CASSPHLEQYF. Written as DNA, the CDR3 is TGTGCCAGCAGCCCCCACCTGGAGCAGTACTTC.

This clonotype has ten or more counts. The gene calls are TRBV12-3 or TRBV12-4 and TRBJ1-1; weak D call: TRBD1 (5 bases). CDR3 length: 14 amino acids. V lost 5 bases and J lost 1, with 11 bases in between. The CDR3 bases are TGTGCCAGCAGTCCTGACAGCCAGAACACTGAAGCTTTCTTT. As protein: CASSPDSQNTEAFF.

This clonotype has ten or more counts. The CDR3: CASSLMGEETQYF. The DNA of the CDR3 is TGCGCCAGCAGCTTGATGGGCGAAGAGACCCAGTACTTC. The chain has TRBV5-1 and TRBJ2-5; D ambiguous. CDR1 and CDR2 (germline): SGHRS, YFSETQ. Trimming left V 1 base short and J 3 bases short, with 7 bases between. There are 13 residues in the CDR3.

This clonotype came up many times. The rearrangement links TRBV20-1 to TRBJ2-1; 14 bases match TRBD2. The length of the CDR3 is 15 residues. CDR1 is DFQATT, CDR2 SNEGSKA, per germline (reference sequence). J gave up 7 bases and V 3 bases, and 5 bases lay outside the gene matches. The CDR3 DNA reads as TGCAGTGCTAGGGGGACTAGCGGGAGTGAGAATGAGCAGTTCTTC. This encodes CSARGTSGSENEQFF.

This clonotype was found many times. J is TRBJ1-1 and V is TRBV12-3 or TRBV12-4; D is unclear. Trimming stripped 6 bases from V and 6 bases from J, with 14 bases between. CDR3 length: 13 residues. CDR3 sequence reads: CASRRTDWSEAFF. Here the CDR3 DNA reads TGTGCCAGCAGGAGGACCGACTGGTCTGAAGCTTTCTTT.

The rearrangement uses TRBV10-3 and TRBJ2-1; TRBD1 matches at 9 bases. The CDR3 spans 18 residues. Germline V gives CDR1 ENHRY, CDR2 SYGVKD. The V gene end was trimmed by 6 bases and the J gene end by 9 bases; junction bases not matched to a gene: 21. The CDR3 here is CAISPDLGGQGLTGEQFF. CDR3 DNA: TGTGCCATCAGCCCCGATCTTGGTGGACAGGGGTTAACTGGTGAGCAGTTCTTC.

The chain has TRBV19 and TRBJ2-7; 9 positions match TRBD1. Germline trimming cut 5 bases from V and 6 bases from J; bases unmatched to any gene: 8. The V gene's germline CDR1 is LNHDA and CDR2 SQIVND (reference sequence). The CDR3 sequence is 14 residues long. The CDR3 reads CASSPGQGAPEQYF. CDR3 coding DNA: TGTGCCAGTAGTCCGGGACAGGGTGCACCCGAGCAGTACTTC.

This clonotype was detected many times. The V gene is TRBV12-3 or TRBV12-4, the J gene TRBJ2-1, with no clear D. V dropped 7 bases and J dropped 0 bases, with 13 bases sitting between them. This CDR3 has 15 residues. The CDR3 is CASTLPGRSYNEQFF. CDR3 nucleotides: TGTGCCAGCACCCTGCCGGGCCGCTCCTACAATGAGCAGTTCTTC.

This clonotype appeared many times. The chain is built from TRBV11-2 and TRBJ2-2; D possibly corresponds to TRBD1 (5 bases). CDR1 is SGHAT and CDR2 is FQNNGV in the germline V gene. V shed 1 base and J shed 6 bases, with 9 bases lying between them. This CDR3 is 14 amino acids long. The CDR3 protein is CASSLGSRAGELFF. CDR3 coding DNA: TGTGCCAGCAGCTTAGGTAGCAGGGCCGGGGAGCTGTTTTTT.

This clonotype has a handful of counts. Because the CDR3 is missing its conserved closing phenylalanine or tryptophan, this is likely a read error. The chain links TRBV20-1 to TRBJ2-7; 8 nucleotides agree with TRBD1. The CDR3 sequence is 14 residues long. Trimming cost V 1 base and J 7 bases; bases outside gene matches: 9. Germline V gene sequence: CDR1 DFQATT, CDR2 SNEGSKA (reference sequence). CDR3 sequence (DNA): TGCAGTGCTAGAGTAACTCCAGGGGGCGAAGAGCAGTACCTC. This encodes CSARVTPGGEEQYL.

This clonotype was observed at least ten times. The J gene is TRBJ1-2, the V gene TRBV28; TRBD1 matches 7 bases. This CDR3 region has 13 residues. The germline V gene encodes CDR1 MDHEN and CDR2 SYDVKM. Trimming removed 6 bases from V and 8 bases from J; junction bases left unmatched: 9. CDR3 protein: CASSETGARGYTF. The DNA of the CDR3 is TGTGCCAGCAGCGAAACAGGGGCAAGGGGCTACACCTTC.